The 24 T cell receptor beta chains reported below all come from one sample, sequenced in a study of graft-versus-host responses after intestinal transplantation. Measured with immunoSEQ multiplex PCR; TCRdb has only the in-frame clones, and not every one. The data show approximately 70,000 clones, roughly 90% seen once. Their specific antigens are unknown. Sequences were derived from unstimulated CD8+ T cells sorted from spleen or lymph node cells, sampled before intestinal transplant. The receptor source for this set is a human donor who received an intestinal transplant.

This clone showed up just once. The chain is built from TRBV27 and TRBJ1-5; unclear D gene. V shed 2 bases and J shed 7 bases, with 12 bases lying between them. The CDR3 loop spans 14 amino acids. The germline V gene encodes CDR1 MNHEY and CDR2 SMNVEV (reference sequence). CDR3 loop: CASSLRPSGQPQHF. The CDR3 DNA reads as TGTGCCAGCAGTTTAAGGCCCTCGGGGCAGCCCCAGCATTTT.

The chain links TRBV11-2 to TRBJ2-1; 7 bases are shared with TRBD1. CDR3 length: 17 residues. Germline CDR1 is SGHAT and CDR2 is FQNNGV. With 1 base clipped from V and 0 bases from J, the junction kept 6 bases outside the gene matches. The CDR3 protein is CASSLARGGPSYNEQFF. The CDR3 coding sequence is TGTGCCAGCAGCTTAGCTCGAGGGGGCCCCTCCTACAATGAGCAGTTCTTC.

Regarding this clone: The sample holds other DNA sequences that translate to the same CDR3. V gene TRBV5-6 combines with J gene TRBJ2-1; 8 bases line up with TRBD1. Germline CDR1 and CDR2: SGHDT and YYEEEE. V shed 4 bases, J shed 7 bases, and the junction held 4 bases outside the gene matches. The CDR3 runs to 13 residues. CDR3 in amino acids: CASSLTGANEQFF. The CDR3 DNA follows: TGTGCCAGCAGCCTGACAGGGGCGAATGAGCAGTTCTTC.

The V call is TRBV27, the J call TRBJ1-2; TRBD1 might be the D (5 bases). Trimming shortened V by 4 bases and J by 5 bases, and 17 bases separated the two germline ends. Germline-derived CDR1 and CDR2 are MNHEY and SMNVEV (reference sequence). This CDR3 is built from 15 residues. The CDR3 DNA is TGTGCCAGCAGTTCGACCAGGGAGGGGTTATATGGCTACACCTTC. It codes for CASSSTREGLYGYTF.

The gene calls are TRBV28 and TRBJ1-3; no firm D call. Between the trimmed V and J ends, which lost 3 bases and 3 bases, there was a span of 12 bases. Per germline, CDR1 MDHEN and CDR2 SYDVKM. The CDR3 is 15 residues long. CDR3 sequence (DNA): TGTGCCAGCAGTTTTGAGGGTTCGGGTGGAAACACCATATATTTT. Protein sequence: CASSFEGSGGNTIYF.

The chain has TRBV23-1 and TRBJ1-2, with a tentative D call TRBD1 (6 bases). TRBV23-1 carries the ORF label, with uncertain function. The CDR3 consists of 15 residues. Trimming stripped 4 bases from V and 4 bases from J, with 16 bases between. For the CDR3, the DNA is TGCGCCAGCAGTCGGGGCAGGGAGGGGGGCTATGGCTACACCTTC. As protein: CASSRGREGGYGYTF.

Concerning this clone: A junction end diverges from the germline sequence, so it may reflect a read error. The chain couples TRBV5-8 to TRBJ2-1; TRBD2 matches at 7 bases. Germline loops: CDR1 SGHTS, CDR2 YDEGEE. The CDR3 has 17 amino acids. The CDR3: CASRLERWEGLNNEQFF. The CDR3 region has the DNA TGTGCCAGCAGGTTGGAGCGGTGGGAGGGCCTTAATAATGAGCAGTTCTTC.

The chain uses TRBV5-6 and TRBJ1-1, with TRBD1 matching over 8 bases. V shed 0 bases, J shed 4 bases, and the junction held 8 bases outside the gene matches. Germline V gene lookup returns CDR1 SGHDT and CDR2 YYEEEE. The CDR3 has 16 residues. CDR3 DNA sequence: TGTGCCAGCAGCTTGGCCAGTCCAGGGGGCATCACTGAAGCTTTCTTT. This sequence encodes CASSLASPGGITEAFF.

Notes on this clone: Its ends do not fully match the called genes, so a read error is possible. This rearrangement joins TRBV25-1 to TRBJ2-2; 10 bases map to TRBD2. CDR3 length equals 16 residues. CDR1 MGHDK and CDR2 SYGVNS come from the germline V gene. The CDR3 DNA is TGTGCCAGCAGTGAAACCCTAGCGGGAGAACACCGGGGAGCTGTTTTT. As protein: CASSETLAGEHRGAVF.

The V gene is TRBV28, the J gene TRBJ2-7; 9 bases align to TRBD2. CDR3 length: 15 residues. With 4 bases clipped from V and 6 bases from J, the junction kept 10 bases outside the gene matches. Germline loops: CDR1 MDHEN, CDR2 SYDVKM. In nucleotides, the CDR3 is TGTGCCAGCAGTTGTCTGCGGGAGGGCTCTGGCGAGCAGTACTTC. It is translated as CASSCLREGSGEQYF.

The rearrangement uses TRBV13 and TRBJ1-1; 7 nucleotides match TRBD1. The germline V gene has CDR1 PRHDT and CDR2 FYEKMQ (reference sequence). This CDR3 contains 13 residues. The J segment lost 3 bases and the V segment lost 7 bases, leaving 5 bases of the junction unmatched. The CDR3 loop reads CASTERGHTEAFF. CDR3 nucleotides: TGTGCCAGCACCGAGAGGGGGCACACTGAAGCTTTCTTT. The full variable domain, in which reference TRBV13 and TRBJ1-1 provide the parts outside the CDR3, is AAGVIQSPRHLIKEKRETATLKCYPIPRHDTVYWYQQGPGQDPQFLISFYEKMQSDKGSIPDRFSAQQFSDYHSELNMSSLELGDSALYFCASTERGHTEAFFGQGTRLTVV.

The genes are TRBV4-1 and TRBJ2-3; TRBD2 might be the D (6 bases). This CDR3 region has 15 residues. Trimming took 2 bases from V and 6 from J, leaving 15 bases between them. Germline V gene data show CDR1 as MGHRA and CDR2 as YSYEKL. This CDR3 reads CASSQTAGNVDTQYF. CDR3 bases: TGCGCCAGCAGCCAAACCGCGGGGAATGTGGATACGCAGTATTTT.

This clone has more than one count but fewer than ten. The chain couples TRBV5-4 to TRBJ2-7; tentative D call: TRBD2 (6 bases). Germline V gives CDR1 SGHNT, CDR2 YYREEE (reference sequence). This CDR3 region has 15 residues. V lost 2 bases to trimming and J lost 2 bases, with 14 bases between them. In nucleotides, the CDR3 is TGTGCCAGCAGCTTTCGACTAGATCAACCCTACGAGCAGTACTTC. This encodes CASSFRLDQPYEQYF.

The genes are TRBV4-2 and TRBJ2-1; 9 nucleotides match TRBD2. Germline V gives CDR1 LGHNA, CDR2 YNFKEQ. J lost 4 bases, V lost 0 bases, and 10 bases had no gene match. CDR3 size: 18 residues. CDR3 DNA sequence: TGTGCCAGCAGCCAAGACGCAGCGGGAGGTCCCCCTTACAATGAGCAGTTCTTC. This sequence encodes CASSQDAAGGPPYNEQFF.

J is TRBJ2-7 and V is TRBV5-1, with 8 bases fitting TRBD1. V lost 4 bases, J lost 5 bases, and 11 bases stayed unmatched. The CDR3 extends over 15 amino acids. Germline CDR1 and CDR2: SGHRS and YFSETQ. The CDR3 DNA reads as TGCGCCAGCAGCCCACATGACAGGGGTGGAGACGAGCAGTACTTC. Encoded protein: CASSPHDRGGDEQYF.

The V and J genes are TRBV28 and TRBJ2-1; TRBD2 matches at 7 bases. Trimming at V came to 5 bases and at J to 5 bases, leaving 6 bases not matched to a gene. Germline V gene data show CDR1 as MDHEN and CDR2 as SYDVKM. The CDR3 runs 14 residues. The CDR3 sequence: CASSPWDYHNEQFF. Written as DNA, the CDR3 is TGTGCCAGCAGTCCCTGGGACTACCACAATGAGCAGTTCTTC.

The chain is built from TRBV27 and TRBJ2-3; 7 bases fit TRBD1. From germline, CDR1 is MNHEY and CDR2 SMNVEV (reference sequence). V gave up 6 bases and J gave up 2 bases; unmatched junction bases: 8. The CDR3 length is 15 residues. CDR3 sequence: CASRPRDRDTDTQYF. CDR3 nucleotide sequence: TGTGCCAGCAGGCCTAGAGACAGGGACACAGATACGCAGTATTTT.

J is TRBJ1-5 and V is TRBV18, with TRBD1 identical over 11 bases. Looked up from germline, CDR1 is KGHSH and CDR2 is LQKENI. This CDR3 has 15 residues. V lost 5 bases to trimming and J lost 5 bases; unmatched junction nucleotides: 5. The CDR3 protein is CASSRTGGRHQPQHF. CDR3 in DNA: TGTGCCAGCTCAAGGACAGGGGGCCGGCATCAGCCCCAGCATTTT.

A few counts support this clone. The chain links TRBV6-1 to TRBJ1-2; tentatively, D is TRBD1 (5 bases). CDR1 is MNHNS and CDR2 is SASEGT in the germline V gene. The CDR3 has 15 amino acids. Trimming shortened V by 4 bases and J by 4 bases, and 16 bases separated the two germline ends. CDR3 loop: CASSVWGGSRYGYTF. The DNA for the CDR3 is TGTGCCAGCAGTGTATGGGGGGGGTCACGCTATGGCTACACCTTC.

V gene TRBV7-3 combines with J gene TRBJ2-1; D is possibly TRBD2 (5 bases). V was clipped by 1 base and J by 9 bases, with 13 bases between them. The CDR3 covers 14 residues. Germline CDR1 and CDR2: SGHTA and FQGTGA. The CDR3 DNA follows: TGTGCCAGCAGCTTAATTGGAGGATGGGGTGAGCAGTTCTTC. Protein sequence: CASSLIGGWGEQFF.

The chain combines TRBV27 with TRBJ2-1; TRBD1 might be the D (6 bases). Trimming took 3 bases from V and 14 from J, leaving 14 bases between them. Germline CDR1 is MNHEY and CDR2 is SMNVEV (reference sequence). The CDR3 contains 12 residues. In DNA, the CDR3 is TGTGCCAGCAGTTTGGGGGCAGGAATGGAGTTCTTC. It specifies CASSLGAGMEFF.

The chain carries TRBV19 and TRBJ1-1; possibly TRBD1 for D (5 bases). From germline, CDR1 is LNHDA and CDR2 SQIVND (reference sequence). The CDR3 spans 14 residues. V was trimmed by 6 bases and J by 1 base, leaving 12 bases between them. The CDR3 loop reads CASSMGHSNTEAFF. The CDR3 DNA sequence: TGTGCCAGTAGCATGGGGCACTCGAACACTGAAGCTTTCTTT.

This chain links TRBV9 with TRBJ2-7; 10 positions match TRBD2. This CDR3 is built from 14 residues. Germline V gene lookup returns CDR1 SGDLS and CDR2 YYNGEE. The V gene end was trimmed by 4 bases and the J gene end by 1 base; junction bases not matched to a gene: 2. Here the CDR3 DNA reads TGTGCCAGCAGCAGAGCGGGGGGGTCCTACGAGCAGTACTTC. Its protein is CASSRAGGSYEQYF.

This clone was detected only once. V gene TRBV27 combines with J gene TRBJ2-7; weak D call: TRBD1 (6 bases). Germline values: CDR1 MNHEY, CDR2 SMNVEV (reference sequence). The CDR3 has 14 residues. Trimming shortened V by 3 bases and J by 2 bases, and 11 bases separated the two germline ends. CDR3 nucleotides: TGTGCCAGCAGTTTGGGGGCAGGAACCTACGAGCAGTACTTC. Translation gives CASSLGAGTYEQYF.